This T cell receptor beta chain emerged from a study of blood T cell repertoires in COVID-19 (dated by TCRdb to about 2020). Background on the whole study: The collaborator samples originated in the United States, Italy and Spain and spanned the acute and convalescent phases of COVID-19. Sample metadata almost always included a de-identified subject ID, COVID-19 status, age in years and sex. Subjects who had been exposed to COVID-19, were actively infected with it, or had recovered from it provided the deeply sampled blood TCRbeta repertoires that made up the dataset. The samples were drawn from the first 160 participants of the ongoing ImmuneRACE study and from under 1,500 subjects provided by 6 global collaborators. HLA class I and class II types, where available, came from metadata supplied by the sample provider rather than from assay-based typing. A freely available public database, intended as a resource for researchers studying the immune response to SARS-CoV-2, is where the repertoires were released. The material from the prospective study consisted of cDNA or gDNA derived from T cells, B-cell-depleted T cells, or PBMCs. General findings and caveats noted by the study authors: The quantity of clinical and demographic metadata differed by source and by participant and was supplied without curation.

In the case of this clone: Its target antigen remains unknown. Nothing much larger sits one base from this clone, and base qualities are not available.

For CDR1 and CDR2, the germline V gene (reference sequence) lists GTSNPN and SVGIG. V lost 0 bases and J lost 5 bases; the stretch between them is 16 bases long. Including cysteine and phenylalanine, the CDR3 has 15 amino acids. Left in the record is the CDR3 DNA by itself, 45 bases read in frame from the first base. TCRbeta CDR3 regions were amplified from genomic DNA using the immunoSEQ Assay, a bias-controlled multiplex PCR. Concerning the study's data processing: Nucleated cell counts per sample were estimated from amplification of reference gene primers within the assay. Sequence reads were collapsed and filtered to measure the absolute abundance of every unique TCRbeta CDR3 rearrangement. For each sample, productive Simpson clonality was calculated as the square root of Simpson's diversity index over productive rearrangements. TCRdb retrieved this table from immuneACCESS and kept in-frame rearrangements only. Not all clones are present; in checked studies, unresolved V genes account for under half, and no reason is known for the remainder. V and J calls and clone size come straight from that table; D and trimming were deduced from the DNA. The sample table contains 200,000 to 250,000 clones; only one count was recorded for roughly 86% of them. Of the sample, roughly 10% is held by the ten largest clones.

One collaborating source in Seattle enrolled patients during active infection and followed them longitudinally through the course of disease. Collaborating institutions collected whole blood in K2EDTA tubes following their own protocols. Collaborator samples were shipped for TCRbeta analysis as frozen whole blood, isolated PBMCs, or DNA extracted from either sample type. The sample comprised peripheral blood. The receptor chain draws on TRBV30 and TRBJ2-5; TRBD2 is a weak D gene call, 6 bases matching. The receptor was isolated from a woman aged 50 to 65 with COVID-19, enrolled during active disease. The DNA reads TGTGCCTGGAGTGTACCGAGGGGAGGTGGGGAGACCCAGTACTTC. It encodes CAWSVPRGGGETQYF. Where the CDR3 stops, the reference TRBV30 and TRBJ2-5 genes take over; the full variable domain is SQTIHQWPATLVQPVGSPLSLECTVEGTSNPNLYWYRQAAGRGLQLLFYSVGIGQISSEVPQNLSASRPQDRQFILSSKKLLLSDSGFYLCAWSVPRGGGETQYFGPGTRLLVL.